These 32 T cell receptor beta chains came from one sample sequenced in a study of cytomegalovirus exposure and HLA in healthy donors. PCR amplification relied on 60 Vbeta primers (plus 13 Jbeta primers). Measured with immunoSEQ multiplex PCR; TCRdb has only the in-frame clones, and not every one. The sample consists of under 45,000 clones, more than 60% of them appearing once. Material: PBMCs. The receptors stem from a man in his thirties or forties in good health and CMV-seronegative.

The chain recombines TRBV6-4 with TRBJ2-6; 7 bases fit TRBD2. There are 15 residues in the CDR3. Germline CDR1 and CDR2: MRHNA and SNTAGT. V shed 2 bases, J shed 4 bases, and the junction held 2 bases outside the gene matches. The CDR3, as DNA: TGTGCCAGCAGTGACCGTAGCGGGGGGGCCAACGTCCTGACTTTC. It specifies CASSDRSGGANVLTF.

This clone was detected only a few times. The rearrangement uses TRBV14 and TRBJ1-1, with D uncertain. Trimming stripped 7 bases from V and 7 bases from J, with 10 bases between. CDR3 length: 11 residues. The germline CDR1 and CDR2 sequences are SGHDN and FVKESK. This chain's CDR3 is CASTDRVEAFF. In nucleotides, the CDR3 is TGTGCCAGCACCGACCGGGTTGAAGCTTTCTTT.

This clone was detected a few times. The chain links TRBV29-1 to TRBJ1-2, with 8 bases lining up with TRBD1. V lost 7 bases and J lost 4; bases outside the gene matches: 11. CDR3 size: 14 residues. Germline CDR1 is SQVTM and CDR2 is ANQGSEA. CDR3: CSAESVGQGYGYTF. The CDR3 nucleotides are TGCAGCGCAGAGTCCGTAGGACAGGGCTATGGCTACACCTTC.

This clone was counted only a few times. Written as DNA, the CDR3 is TGTGCCAGCAGCTCCAGGGGGCCCGAGACCCAGTACTTC. It encodes CASSSRGPETQYF. The genes are TRBV7-9 and TRBJ2-5, with 8 bases lining up with TRBD1. Germline assignment: CDR1 SEHNR and CDR2 FQNEAQ (reference sequence). This CDR3 contains 13 residues. Losses at the gene ends were 4 bases for V and 5 bases for J; bases not matched to a gene: 3.

V gene TRBV7-2 combines with J gene TRBJ2-2; no definite D call. The CDR3 is 14 amino acids. The V gene's germline CDR1 is SGHTA and CDR2 FQGNSA. Trimming took off 2 bases at V and 1 base at J, with 5 bases between the two ends. For the CDR3, the DNA is TGTGCCAGCAGCTTATCCGGGAACACCGGGGAGCTGTTTTTT. It translates to CASSLSGNTGELFF.

The rearrangement joins TRBV4-1 to TRBJ2-2, with 7 bases lining up with TRBD2. V lost 3 bases and J lost 0; bases outside the gene matches: 10. This CDR3 contains 18 residues. Germline CDR1 reads MGHRA; CDR2 reads YSYEKL. The CDR3, as DNA: TGCGCCAGCAGCCACATGAGAGCGGGGATCTCGAACACCGGGGAGCTGTTTTTT. Protein product: CASSHMRAGISNTGELFF.

The chain has TRBV4-1 and TRBJ1-2; D is ambiguous. The ends were cut back, 1 base at V and 8 bases at J, with 8 bases in the middle. This CDR3 has 12 amino acids. The V gene's germline CDR1 is MGHRA and CDR2 YSYEKL. Here the CDR3 reads CASSQVAGGYTF. DNA of the CDR3: TGCGCCAGCAGCCAAGTGGCGGGCGGCTACACCTTC.

In this sample, this clone turned up a few times. The rearrangement links TRBV7-9 to TRBJ1-4, with 7 bases identical to TRBD1. CDR3 length equals 14 residues. V trimming: 5 bases; J trimming: 8 bases; junction bases outside the gene matches: 8. CDR1 SEHNR and CDR2 FQNEAQ come from the germline V gene (reference sequence). The CDR3 DNA reads TGTGCCAGCAGCATACAGGGGTATCAGGAAAAACTGTTTTTT. The encoded protein is CASSIQGYQEKLFF. The variable domain in full, with the rest retrieved from reference TRBV7-9 and TRBJ1-4, is DTGVSQNPRHKITKRGQNVTFRCDPISEHNRLYWYRQTLGQGPEFLTYFQNEAQLEKSRLLSDRFSAERPKGSFSTLEIQRTEQGDSAMYLCASSIQGYQEKLFFGSGTQLSVL.

The V and J genes are TRBV27 and TRBJ1-1; D not resolved. Trimming cost V 6 bases and J 8 bases, with 13 bases left between them. Germline V gene data show CDR1 as MNHEY and CDR2 as SMNVEV (reference sequence). The CDR3 totals 12 residues. CDR3 region: CASRGVLTEAFF. In DNA form, the CDR3 reads TGTGCCAGCAGGGGCGTTCTAACAGAAGCTTTCTTT.

V usage is TRBV10-3 and J usage is TRBJ2-7; D gene ambiguous. V was pared by 3 bases and J by 1 base, with 10 bases between. This CDR3 is built from 14 residues. Looked up from germline, CDR1 is ENHRY and CDR2 is SYGVKD. The CDR3 DNA follows: TGTGCCATCAGTGAAGCAGGTCCATCCTACGAGCAGTACTTC. It specifies CAISEAGPSYEQYF.

This clone was counted a single time. This chain uses TRBV7-9 with TRBJ1-3; 7 bases line up with TRBD1. From germline, CDR1 is SEHNR and CDR2 FQNEAQ (reference sequence). The CDR3 runs 17 residues. The junction had 5 bases not matched to a gene; V was cut back by 0 bases and J by 0 bases. CDR3 DNA sequence: TGTGCCAGCAGCTTAGCGCTGAGGGGGCACTCTGGAAACACCATATATTTT. It translates to CASSLALRGHSGNTIYF. Full variable domain (outside the CDR3, taken from reference TRBV7-9 and TRBJ1-3): DTGVSQNPRHKITKRGQNVTFRCDPISEHNRLYWYRQTLGQGPEFLTYFQNEAQLEKSRLLSDRFSAERPKGSFSTLEIQRTEQGDSAMYLCASSLALRGHSGNTIYFGEGSWLTVV.

The chain recombines TRBV4-2 with TRBJ2-1; 12 bases agree with TRBD2. This CDR3 has 17 amino acids. Germline V CDR1 and CDR2: LGHNA, YNFKEQ. The junction had 10 bases not matched to a gene; V was cut back by 4 bases and J by 6 bases. The CDR3 DNA is TGTGCCAGCAGCCTGGATTTAACGACTAGCGGGAGCAATGAGCAGTTCTTC. Its protein product is CASSLDLTTSGSNEQFF.

This clone was counted once. The gene calls are TRBV6-4 and TRBJ2-3; D might be TRBD1 (5 bases). With 3 bases removed from V and 4 bases from J, the gap between germline ends came to 14 bases. Per the germline V gene, CDR1 is MRHNA and CDR2 is SNTAGT. The CDR3 totals 15 residues. CDR3 sequence: CASSEGSSGSDTQYF. CDR3 nucleotide sequence: TGTGCCAGCAGTGAGGGTTCATCAGGGTCAGATACGCAGTATTTT.

This chain links TRBV9 with TRBJ1-1, with no clear D. This CDR3 region has 11 residues. The V gene lost 0 bases and the J gene lost 8 bases, with 5 bases spanning the gap. Per the germline V gene, CDR1 is SGDLS and CDR2 is YYNGEE. CDR3 bases: TGTGCCAGCAGCGTAGGACTAGAAGCTTTCTTT. Translated: CASSVGLEAFF.

The rearrangement links TRBV7-2 to TRBJ1-3; D gene unclear. The V end was cut by 5 bases, the J end by 7 bases, with 15 bases between. This CDR3 contains 14 residues. The germline CDR1 and CDR2 sequences are SGHTA and FQGNSA. The CDR3 DNA is TGTGCCAGCAGCCAGCGAACCTTCGGGAACACCATATATTTT. Its translation is CASSQRTFGNTIYF.

The chain combines TRBV20-1 with TRBJ2-1; D gene ambiguous. Germline loops: CDR1 DFQATT, CDR2 SNEGSKA (reference sequence). This CDR3 contains 11 residues. Trimming took off 3 bases at V and 6 bases at J, with 6 bases between the two ends. In nucleotides, the CDR3 is TGCAGTGCTAGGAGAGTCAATGAGCAGTTCTTC. Translating gives CSARRVNEQFF.

This clone was detected a few times. The chain carries TRBV4-3 and TRBJ1-3, with 7 bases lining up with TRBD1. The CDR3 loop spans 17 amino acids. Looked up from germline, CDR1 is LGHNA and CDR2 is YSLEER. Trimming at V came to 4 bases and at J to 4 bases, leaving 13 bases not matched to a gene. The CDR3 bases are TGCGCCAGCAGCCTTGACCTGACAGGGATAGGCGGAAACACCATATATTTT. As protein: CASSLDLTGIGGNTIYF.

This clone was seen more than once but under ten times. This rearrangement joins TRBV5-1 to TRBJ2-7; TRBD1 matches at 9 bases. Germline loops: CDR1 SGHRS, CDR2 YFSETQ. The CDR3 sequence is 14 residues long. The ends lost 2 bases at V and 5 bases at J; junction bases unmatched: 5. CDR3 amino acids: CASSLYRGQNEQYF. The CDR3 DNA reads as TGCGCCAGCAGCTTATACAGGGGGCAGAACGAGCAGTACTTC.

This chain uses TRBV29-1 with TRBJ1-5, with D possibly being TRBD1 (5 bases). Germline CDR1 and CDR2: SQVTM and ANQGSEA. The germline V and J ends were trimmed by 4 bases and 1 base, with 11 bases remaining between them. CDR3 size: 14 residues. The CDR3 region is CSVAQGMSNQPQHF. The CDR3 bases are TGCAGCGTTGCTCAGGGAATGAGCAATCAGCCCCAGCATTTT.

This clone showed up just a few times. The rearrangement uses TRBV6-6 and TRBJ1-4, with TRBD1 identical over 9 bases. The CDR3 sequence is 15 residues long. CDR1 and CDR2 (germline): MNHNY, SVGAGI (reference sequence). V lost 5 bases to trimming and J lost 5 bases; unmatched junction nucleotides: 6. The CDR3 DNA reads as TGTGCCAGCAGTCGGACCGGGACAGGGAATGAAAAACTGTTTTTT. Translating gives CASSRTGTGNEKLFF.

This clone is medium-sized in the sample. This chain uses TRBV5-1 with TRBJ2-7; weak D call: TRBD2 (5 bases). CDR3 length equals 15 residues. V lost 1 base and J 3 bases, leaving 14 bases between the germline ends. Germline V lookup: CDR1 SGHRS, CDR2 YFSETQ. The CDR3 coding sequence is TGCGCCAGCAGCTTGAGTGGTGGAGGAGTCTACGAGCAGTACTTC. The encoded protein is CASSLSGGGVYEQYF.

The V gene is TRBV5-4, the J gene TRBJ2-5, with TRBD2 identical over 7 bases. CDR1 is SGHNT and CDR2 is YYREEE in the germline V gene (reference sequence). Trimming cost V 4 bases and J 5 bases; bases outside gene matches: 8. CDR3 length equals 14 residues. The CDR3 bases are TGTGCCAGCAGCGTCCCTAGGGGAGGGGAGACCCAGTACTTC. Its protein is CASSVPRGGETQYF.

J is TRBJ1-2 and V is TRBV10-3; D is possibly TRBD1 (5 bases). V lost 11 bases to trimming and J lost 8 bases, with 18 bases between them. This CDR3 contains 12 residues. CDR1 ENHRY and CDR2 SYGVKD come from the germline V gene. The DNA of the CDR3 is TGTGCCGTCGGGGACTCACGAGGAGGCTACACCTTC. Translation: CAVGDSRGGYTF.

V gene TRBV10-3 combines with J gene TRBJ2-5, with TRBD2 identical over 9 bases. V lost 6 bases to trimming and J lost 1 base; unmatched junction nucleotides: 0. CDR1 and CDR2 from the germline V gene are ENHRY and SYGVKD. The CDR3 sequence is 13 residues long. CDR3 DNA sequence: TGTGCCATCAGAGCGGGAGGCCAAGAGACCCAGTACTTC. As protein: CAIRAGGQETQYF.

This clone has a handful of counts. The chain has TRBV6-5 and TRBJ2-1, with 10 bases lining up with TRBD2. The CDR3 loop spans 15 amino acids. After removal of 7 bases from V and 9 bases from J, the junction contained 12 bases not matched to a gene. Per the germline V gene, CDR1 is MNHEY and CDR2 is SVGAGI. The CDR3 sequence is CASTPAGGGYREQFF. The CDR3 DNA sequence: TGTGCCAGCACCCCAGCGGGAGGGGGATATCGTGAGCAGTTCTTC.

This clone was seen only a few times. The genes are TRBV4-1 and TRBJ1-5; D unclear. The length of the CDR3 is 13 residues. V was clipped by 3 bases and J by 5 bases, with 8 bases between them. Germline assignment: CDR1 MGHRA and CDR2 YSYEKL. The chain's CDR3 is CASSQALDQPQHF. The CDR3 DNA follows: TGCGCCAGCAGCCAGGCTCTAGATCAGCCCCAGCATTTT.

As to this clone: This same CDR3 is encoded by further DNA sequences in the sample. The genes are TRBV29-1 and TRBJ1-2; TRBD1 matches 10 bases. This CDR3 is built from 13 residues. Germline assignment: CDR1 SQVTM and CDR2 ANQGSEA. The trim removed 4 bases at V and 2 bases at J, leaving 1 base unmatched. The DNA for the CDR3 is TGCAGCGTTGGACAGGGGGCGAACTATGGCTACACCTTC. Encoded protein: CSVGQGANYGYTF.

The CDR3 nucleotides are TGTGCCAGCAGCCGACGGCAGGGCACTGAAGCTTTCTTT. Translation gives CASSRRQGTEAFF. The chain employs TRBV13 and TRBJ1-1; D possibly corresponds to TRBD1 (5 bases). Germline-derived CDR1 and CDR2 are PRHDT and FYEKMQ (reference sequence). The CDR3 runs 13 residues. The V and J ends lost 5 bases and 4 bases respectively, with 11 bases between them.

The V gene is TRBV6-6, the J gene TRBJ2-7; D is possibly TRBD1 (6 bases). V lost 5 bases to trimming and J lost 2 bases, with 16 bases between them. The germline gives CDR1 MNHNY, CDR2 SVGAGI (reference sequence). CDR3 size: 15 residues. Here the CDR3 reads CASSKAGTPTYEQYF. CDR3 coding DNA: TGTGCCAGCAGTAAAGCCGGGACACCAACCTACGAGCAGTACTTC.

The gene calls are TRBV6-1 and TRBJ1-2; no clear D gene. The V end lost 0 bases, the J end lost 4 bases, and 12 bases lay between the germline ends. The CDR3 contains 15 residues. The germline CDR1 and CDR2 sequences are MNHNS and SASEGT. This chain's CDR3 is CASSEAVPEGYGYTF. The DNA for the CDR3 is TGTGCCAGCAGTGAAGCCGTTCCAGAGGGCTATGGCTACACCTTC.

The chain combines TRBV6-6 with TRBJ2-3; D is undetermined. Trimming took off 3 bases at V and 1 base at J, with 11 bases between the two ends. The germline V gene has CDR1 MNHNY and CDR2 SVGAGI (reference sequence). The CDR3 extends over 15 amino acids. This CDR3 is CASSYARKRTDTQYF. The CDR3 DNA sequence: TGTGCCAGCAGTTATGCCCGAAAGCGCACAGATACGCAGTATTTT.

This clone was seen more than once but under ten times. At one end the junction does not follow the germline gene, possibly because of a read error. This chain uses TRBV7-7 with TRBJ2-1; 7 bases agree with TRBD1. The CDR3 is made up of 15 amino acids. Per germline, CDR1 SSHAT and CDR2 FNYEAQ (reference sequence). The chain's CDR3 is CASSLGTATYNEQFF. The CDR3 coding sequence is TGTGCTAGCAGCTTAGGGACAGCCACCTACAATGAGCAGTTCTTC. The whole variable domain, filled in from reference TRBV7-7 and TRBJ2-1, reads GAGVSQSPRYKVTKRGQDVTLRCDPISSHATLYWYQQALGQGPEFLTYFNYEAQPDKSGLPSDRFSAERPEGSISTLTIQRTEQRDSAMYRCASSLGTATYNEQFFGPGTRLTVL.